Shown below are 16 T cell receptor beta chains from a single sample sequenced in a study of blood T cells in healthy people across ages. It was with a sample-barcoded 5' primer and a J-beta primer mix that a second PCR of about 6 to 12 cycles was run. Each CDR3 protein gets one entry after TCRdb re-called the 5' RACE reads with MiXCR. The sample carries over a million distinct CDR3 sequences, approximately 60% recorded once. The sample consisted of blood. The receptors originated from a man aged 18 to 35 in good health.

V is TRBV20-1 and J is TRBJ1-6; D perhaps matches TRBD1 (5 bases). Germline V gives CDR1 DFQATT, CDR2 SNEGSKA (reference sequence). The CDR3 runs to 16 residues. V lost 0 bases, J lost 6 bases, and 15 bases lay in between. The CDR3 reads CSARDCGAGANSPLHF. The CDR3 bases are TGCAGTGCTAGAGATTGCGGGGCAGGAGCTAATTCACCCCTCCACTTT.

The V gene is TRBV28, the J gene TRBJ2-3; D perhaps matches TRBD1 (6 bases). CDR1 is MDHEN and CDR2 is SYDVKM in the germline V gene. The CDR3 contains 14 residues. Trimming removed 5 bases from V and 6 bases from J, with 15 bases in between. CDR3 loop: CASSPDRPGDTQYF. The CDR3 region has the DNA TGTGCCAGCAGTCCAGACAGGCCTGGGGATACGCAGTATTTT.

The chain joins TRBV7-2 to TRBJ1-6; no definite D call. The CDR3 covers 16 residues. Germline lookup yields CDR1 SGHTA and CDR2 FQGNSA. V was pared by 5 bases and J by 0 bases, with 11 bases between. The CDR3 bases are TGTGCCAGCAGCACCCCGGGGAGCTCCTATAATTCACCCCTCCACTTT. Translated, it gives CASSTPGSSYNSPLHF.

The genes are TRBV27 and TRBJ2-1, with 7 nucleotides matching TRBD1. Matching the DNA end better, TRBJ2-7 makes the J call doubtful. Germline CDR1 is MNHEY and CDR2 is SMNVEV (reference sequence). The CDR3 spans 13 residues. For the CDR3, the DNA is TGTGCCAGCGGCGACAGGGTCCCCTACGAGCAGTACTTC. It encodes CASGDRVPYEQYF.

This chain uses TRBV9 with TRBJ2-5; D is perhaps TRBD2 (5 bases). V was cut by 0 bases and J by 3 bases, with 12 bases left in between. The germline V gene has CDR1 SGDLS and CDR2 YYNGEE. The CDR3 consists of 15 residues. The CDR3 sequence: CASSVDSGTEETQYF. For the CDR3, the DNA is TGTGCCAGCAGCGTAGACAGCGGAACAGAAGAGACCCAGTACTTC. Drawing the rest from reference TRBV9 and TRBJ2-5, the complete variable domain is DSGVTQTPKHLITATGQRVTLRCSPRSGDLSVYWYQQSLDQGLQFLIQYYNGEERAKGNILERFSAQQFPDLHSELNLSSLELGDSALYFCASSVDSGTEETQYFGPGTRLLVL.

V gene TRBV20-1 combines with J gene TRBJ1-2; 8 positions agree with TRBD1. This CDR3 comprises 13 residues. The J segment lost 4 bases and the V segment lost 6 bases, leaving 7 bases of the junction unmatched. The germline CDR1 and CDR2 sequences are DFQATT and SNEGSKA (reference sequence). The CDR3 bases are TGCAGTGCATCGGACAGGGATAGCTATGGCTACACCTTC. Amino acids: CSASDRDSYGYTF.

The chain employs TRBV10-3 and TRBJ2-7, with 7 bases lining up with TRBD1. The CDR3 loop spans 14 amino acids. Unmatched junction bases numbered 6, after V lost 5 bases and J lost 2 bases. Per the germline V gene, CDR1 is ENHRY and CDR2 is SYGVKD. CDR3 DNA: TGTGCCATCAGTCCAGGGGGTAAGGCCTACGAGCAGTACTTC. It is translated as CAISPGGKAYEQYF.

Only a few counts were recorded for this clonotype. The J gene is TRBJ2-4, the V gene TRBV29-1; D may be TRBD1 or TRBD2 (5 bases each). Germline CDR1 is SQVTM and CDR2 is ANQGSEA. Trimming stripped 6 bases from V and 13 bases from J, with 22 bases between. The CDR3 is 13 residues long. In nucleotides, the CDR3 is TGCAGCGTAAGACAAATAGCCGTTGGGACGCAGTACTTC. Its protein product is CSVRQIAVGTQYF.

In its sample, this clonotype was seen a few times. The V call is TRBV4-1, the J call TRBJ2-7; D might be TRBD1 or TRBD2, each matching 6 bases. Germline V CDR1 and CDR2: MGHRA, YSYEKL. The CDR3 runs 17 residues. With 0 bases removed from V and 3 bases from J, the gap between germline ends came to 18 bases. The CDR3 is CASSQDVGGSNYYEQYF. CDR3 DNA sequence: TGCGCCAGCAGCCAAGATGTAGGGGGGAGCAACTACTACGAGCAGTACTTC.

The chain has TRBV28 and TRBJ2-5, with 12 positions matching TRBD2. With the DNA end fitting TRBJ2-7 better, the J assignment may be wrong. This CDR3 is built from 18 residues. Looked up from germline, CDR1 is MDHEN and CDR2 is SYDVKM. CDR3 amino acids: CASSLLAGGLVALDEQYF. The CDR3 region has the DNA TGTGCCAGCAGTTTACTAGCGGGGGGGCTAGTGGCATTAGACGAGCAGTACTTC.

The V call is TRBV7-9, the J call TRBJ2-3; 7 positions agree with TRBD2. Germline V gives CDR1 SEHNR, CDR2 FQNEAQ (reference sequence). This CDR3 contains 15 residues. Trimming cost V 2 bases and J 1 base; bases outside gene matches: 3. The CDR3 nucleotides are TGTGCCAGCAGCTTACAGCGGGGAGGCACAGATACGCAGTATTTT. It specifies CASSLQRGGTDTQYF.

There are a few counts of this clonotype. The chain combines TRBV12-5 with TRBJ2-7, with D perhaps matching TRBD1 (6 bases). With 1 base removed from V and 6 bases from J, the gap between germline ends came to 10 bases. Germline-derived CDR1 and CDR2 are LGHNT and FRNRAP. The CDR3 length is 13 residues. The CDR3 is CASGLGTVSEQYF. CDR3 sequence (DNA): TGTGCTAGTGGTTTGGGGACAGTCTCCGAGCAGTACTTC.

This clonotype is a singleton in its sample. The gene calls are TRBV9 and TRBJ1-1; D is unclear. The CDR3 loop spans 15 amino acids. Between the trimmed V and J ends, which lost 3 bases and 6 bases, there was a span of 18 bases. Germline CDR1 reads SGDLS; CDR2 reads YYNGEE. CDR3 in amino acids: CASSASPKIHAEAFF. As DNA, the CDR3 is TGTGCCAGCAGCGCCAGCCCCAAAATCCACGCTGAAGCTTTCTTT. The variable domain in full, with the rest retrieved from reference TRBV9 and TRBJ1-1, is DSGVTQTPKHLITATGQRVTLRCSPRSGDLSVYWYQQSLDQGLQFLIQYYNGEERAKGNILERFSAQQFPDLHSELNLSSLELGDSALYFCASSASPKIHAEAFFGQGTRLTVV.

The chain couples TRBV7-2 to TRBJ2-1; unclear D gene. The germline V and J ends were trimmed by 4 bases and 8 bases, with 12 bases remaining between them. The CDR3 has 13 amino acids. CDR1 is SGHTA, CDR2 FQGNSA, per germline. CDR3 sequence: CASSSWGYDEQFF. The CDR3 region has the DNA TGTGCCAGCAGCTCGTGGGGTTATGATGAGCAGTTCTTC.

This rearrangement joins TRBV15 to TRBJ1-6, with D possibly matching TRBD1 (6 bases). This CDR3 contains 13 residues. Looked up from germline, CDR1 is LNHNV and CDR2 is YYDKDF (reference sequence). The ends were cut back, 8 bases at V and 7 bases at J, with 12 bases in the middle. The CDR3 loop is CATVGTLNSPLHF. The CDR3 nucleotides read TGTGCCACCGTCGGGACACTGAATTCACCCCTCCACTTT. The variable domain in full, with the rest retrieved from reference TRBV15 and TRBJ1-6, is DAMVIQNPRYQVTQFGKPVTLSCSQTLNHNVMYWYQQKSSQAPKLLFHYYDKDFNNEADTPDNFQSRRPNTSFCFLDIRSPGLGDTAMYLCATVGTLNSPLHFGNGTRLTVT.

The CDR3 here is CASSSTGAAEAFF. In DNA, the CDR3 is TGCGCCAGCAGCTCGACAGGGGCGGCTGAAGCTTTCTTT. The chain is built from TRBV5-1 and TRBJ1-1, with TRBD1 identical over 8 bases. This CDR3 has 13 amino acids. Germline lookup yields CDR1 SGHRS and CDR2 YFSETQ. The trim removed 3 bases at V and 6 bases at J, leaving 4 bases unmatched.